This T cell receptor (beta chain) was obtained from a study of blood T cell repertoires in COVID-19. About the research overall: Sites across the United States, Italy and Spain contributed samples from acute and convalescent COVID-19. From T cells, B-cell-depleted T cells, or PBMCs came the material, which was cDNA or gDNA.

CDR1 SGHRS and CDR2 YFSETQ come from the germline V gene. With 3 bases clipped from V and 6 bases from J, the junction kept 10 bases outside the gene matches. The CDR3 contains 16 residues. As processed by the authors: Amplified reference gene primers provided the basis for estimating nucleated cell counts. This table comes from immunoSEQ multiplex PCR, and its TCRdb copy is limited to in-frame clones, with some not included. V, J and clone size reflect that table, while D and trimming were determined from the DNA. Of 100,000 to 150,000 clones in the sample, about 80% were seen once. Sequences were obtained from peripheral blood. The chain employs TRBV5-1 and TRBJ2-3; 10 bases map to TRBD1. This clonotype was sampled from a woman between 45 and 60 years old with acute or convalescent COVID-19. CDR3 nucleotide sequence: TGCGCCAGCAGCTCAGAGACAGGGGGCGCTTGGGATACGCAGTATTTT. Protein product: CASSSETGGAWDTQYF.